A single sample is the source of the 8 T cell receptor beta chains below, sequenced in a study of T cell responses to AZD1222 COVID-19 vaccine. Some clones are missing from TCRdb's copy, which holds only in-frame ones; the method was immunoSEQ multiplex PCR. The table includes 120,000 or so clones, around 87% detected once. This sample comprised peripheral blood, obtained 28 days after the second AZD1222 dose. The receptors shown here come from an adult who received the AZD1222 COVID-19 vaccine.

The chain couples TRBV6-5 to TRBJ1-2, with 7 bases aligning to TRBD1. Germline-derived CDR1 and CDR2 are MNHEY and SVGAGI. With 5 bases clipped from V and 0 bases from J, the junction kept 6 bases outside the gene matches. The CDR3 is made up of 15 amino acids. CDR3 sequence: CASSKTGQPNYGYTF. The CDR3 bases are TGTGCCAGCAGTAAGACAGGGCAACCTAACTATGGCTACACCTTC.

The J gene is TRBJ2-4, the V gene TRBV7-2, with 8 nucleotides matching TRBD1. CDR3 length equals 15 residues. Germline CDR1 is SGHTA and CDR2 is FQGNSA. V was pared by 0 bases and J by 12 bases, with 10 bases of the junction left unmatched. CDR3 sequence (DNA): TGTGCCAGCAGCTTAGCTTCCGGGACAGGAAAAACTCAGTACTTC. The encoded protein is CASSLASGTGKTQYF.

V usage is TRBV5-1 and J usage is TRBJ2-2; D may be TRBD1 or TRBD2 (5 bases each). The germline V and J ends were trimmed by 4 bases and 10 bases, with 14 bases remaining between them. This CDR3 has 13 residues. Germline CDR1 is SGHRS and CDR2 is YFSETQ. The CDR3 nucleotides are TGCGCCAGCAGCATCACCGGGACCTCGGAGCTGTTTTTT. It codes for CASSITGTSELFF.

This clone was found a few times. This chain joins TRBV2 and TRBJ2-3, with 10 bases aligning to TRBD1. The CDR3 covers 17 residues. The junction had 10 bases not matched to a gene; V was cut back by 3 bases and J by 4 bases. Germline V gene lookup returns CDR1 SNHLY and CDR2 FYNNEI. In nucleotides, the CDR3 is TGTGCCAGCAGTGACCCCCGACAGGGGGCGCGGGCAGATACGCAGTATTTT. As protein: CASSDPRQGARADTQYF. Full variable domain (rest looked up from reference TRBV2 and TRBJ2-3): EPEVTQTPSHQVTQMGQEVILRCVPISNHLYFYWYRQILGQKVEFLVSFYNNEISEKSEIFDDQFSVERPDGSNFTLKIRSTKLEDSAMYFCASSDPRQGARADTQYFGPGTRLTVL.

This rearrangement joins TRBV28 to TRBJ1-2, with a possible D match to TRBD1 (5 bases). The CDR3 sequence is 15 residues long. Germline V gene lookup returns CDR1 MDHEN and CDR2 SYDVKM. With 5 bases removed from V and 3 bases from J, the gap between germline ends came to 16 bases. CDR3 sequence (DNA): TGTGCCAGCAGTCCGCCCCAGGGCACCTACTATGGCTACACCTTC. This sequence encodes CASSPPQGTYYGYTF.

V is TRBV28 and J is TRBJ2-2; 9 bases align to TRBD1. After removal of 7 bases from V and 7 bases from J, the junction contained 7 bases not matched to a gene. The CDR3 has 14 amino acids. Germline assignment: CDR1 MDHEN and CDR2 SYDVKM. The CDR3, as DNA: TGTGCCAGCACCCGGGGACAGGGCCACGGGGAGCTGTTTTTT. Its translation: CASTRGQGHGELFF.

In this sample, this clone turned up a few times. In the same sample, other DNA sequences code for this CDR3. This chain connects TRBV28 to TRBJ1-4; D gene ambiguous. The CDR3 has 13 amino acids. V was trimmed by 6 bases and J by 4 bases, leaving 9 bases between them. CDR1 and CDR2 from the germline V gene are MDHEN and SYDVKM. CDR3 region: CASSLVGNEKLFF. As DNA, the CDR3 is TGTGCCAGCAGCCTCGTTGGTAATGAAAAACTGTTTTTT.

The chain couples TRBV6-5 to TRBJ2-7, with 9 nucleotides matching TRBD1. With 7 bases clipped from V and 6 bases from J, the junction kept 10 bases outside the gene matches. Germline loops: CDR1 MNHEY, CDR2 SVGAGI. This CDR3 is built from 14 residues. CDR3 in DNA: TGTGCCAGCATCCTTACAGGGGGCGGGCTCGAGCAGTACTTC. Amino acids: CASILTGGGLEQYF.